These T cell receptor beta chains were read from a single sample in a study of blood T cell repertoires in COVID-19. The table came from immunoSEQ multiplex PCR; TCRdb's copy has only in-frame clones and leaves some out. The table has tens of thousands of clones, about 92% seen once. Sequencing input: peripheral blood. The receptors derive from a man over 45 with COVID-19, enrolled during active disease. Both conserved end residues are part of each CDR3. D genes are given only for firm matches. Clone size is not always given. Where it is, it says once, few, many or a class for expanded clones.

d_call cdr3_length j_call clone_size v_call cdr3_aa cdr3_nt
. 13 TRBJ1-2 . TRBV2 CASSEELRYGYTF TGTGCCAGCAGTGAGGAGCTGAGATATGGCTACACCTTC
TRBD1 15 TRBJ1-2 once TRBV2 CASSQPGTGNYGYTF TGTGCCAGCAGTCAACCCGGGACAGGAAACTATGGCTACACCTTC
TRBD2 22 TRBJ2-7 . TRBV18 CASSPPSGVWGLAGGINYEQYF TGTGCCAGCTCACCTCCCTCCGGCGTGTGGGGACTAGCGGGGGGGATCAACTACGAGCAGTACTTC
. 12 TRBJ2-3 . TRBV7-2 CASTPSGDTQYF TGTGCCAGCACCCCCTCAGGAGATACGCAGTATTTT
. 15 TRBJ1-2 . TRBV7-2 CASSTVRAAFYGYTF TGTGCCAGCTCGACGGTCAGGGCCGCTTTCTATGGCTACACCTTC
. 14 TRBJ1-1 . TRBV9 CASSVVDRNTEAFF TGTGCCAGCAGCGTAGTTGATAGGAACACTGAAGCTTTCTTT
. 13 TRBJ2-1 once TRBV2 CASTVRPGNEQFF TGTGCCAGCACTGTACGACCGGGGAATGAGCAGTTCTTC
. 14 TRBJ1-4 . TRBV29-1 CSVAHRATNEKLFF TGCAGCGTTGCCCACAGGGCAACTAATGAAAAACTGTTTTTT
. 12 TRBJ2-1 . TRBV11-2 CASSFQNNEQFF TGTGCCAGCAGCTTCCAAAACAATGAGCAGTTCTTC
. 16 TRBJ2-1 . TRBV3-1/TRBV3-2 CASSTTDWSSYNEQFF TGTGCCAGCAGCACGACTGACTGGAGCTCCTACAATGAGCAGTTCTTC
. 13 TRBJ1-2 . TRBV5-6 CASSSDRPIGYTF TGTGCCAGCAGCTCAGACAGACCTATTGGCTACACCTTC
TRBD2 17 TRBJ2-7 few TRBV4-1 CASSQPTSGRAKYEQYF TGCGCCAGCAGCCAACCGACTAGCGGGAGGGCCAAATACGAGCAGTACTTC
. 13 TRBJ1-1 . TRBV11-1 CASSLVAGIEAFF TGTGCCAGCAGCTTAGTCGCAGGGATAGAAGCTTTCTTT
TRBD2 17 TRBJ2-7 once TRBV29-1 CSVARRDRTSGGYEQYF TGCAGCGTCGCCCGCCGGGACCGGACTAGCGGAGGCTACGAGCAGTACTTC
TRBD2 15 TRBJ2-1 . TRBV7-2 CASSLVAGTYNEQFF TGTGCCAGCAGCTTAGTAGCGGGCACCTACAATGAGCAGTTCTTC
. 14 TRBJ2-3 . TRBV6-2/TRBV6-3 CASSKGVPTDTQYF TGTGCCAGCAGTAAGGGAGTGCCAACAGATACGCAGTATTTT
. 14 TRBJ2-6 . TRBV5-6 CASSLVVGANVLTF TGTGCCAGCAGCTTGGTAGTTGGGGCCAACGTCCTGACTTTC
TRBD1 15 TRBJ2-7 . TRBV11-2 CASSPGTGGPYEQYF TGTGCCAGCAGCCCAGGGACAGGGGGTCCCTACGAGCAGTACTTC
. 13 TRBJ2-7 . TRBV19 CASSIVPSDEQYF TGTGCCAGTAGTATAGTACCTAGCGACGAGCAGTACTTC
. 15 TRBJ1-2 . TRBV9 CASSVGAREAGGYTF TGTGCCAGCAGCGTCGGGGCCAGGGAGGCGGGGGGCTACACCTTC
TRBD2 16 TRBJ2-1 . TRBV19 CASSPRSAGAYNEQFF TGTGCCAGTAGCCCCCGTTCAGCGGGAGCCTACAATGAGCAGTTCTTC
. 13 TRBJ2-7 . TRBV6-5 CASSWEQGYEQYF TGTGCCAGCAGTTGGGAACAGGGCTACGAGCAGTACTTC
. 14 TRBJ2-7 . TRBV6-1 CASREAAFSYEQYF TGTGCCAGCCGGGAAGCGGCCTTCTCCTACGAGCAGTACTTC
. 14 TRBJ2-7 . TRBV28 CASTNPGYTYEQYF TGTGCCAGCACTAACCCAGGGTACACCTACGAGCAGTACTTC
TRBD1 17 TRBJ2-3 . TRBV7-9 CASRGRQGARSTDTQYF TGTGCCAGCAGGGGCCGACAGGGGGCGAGGAGCACAGATACGCAGTATTTT
TRBD1 15 TRBJ2-7 . TRBV5-6 CASSIRTGWNYEQYF TGTGCCAGCAGCATTCGGACAGGTTGGAACTACGAGCAGTACTTC
TRBD2 13 TRBJ2-5 once TRBV11-3 CASSLGGSETQYF TGTGCCAGCAGCTTAGGCGGGAGTGAGACCCAGTACTTC
TRBD1 15 TRBJ2-5 . TRBV6-5 CASSYDRGVQETQYF TGTGCCAGCAGTTATGACAGGGGAGTCCAAGAGACCCAGTACTTC
. 11 TRBJ1-1 . TRBV19 CASSIAGKAFF TGTGCCAGTAGTATCGCAGGGAAAGCTTTCTTT
TRBD2 13 TRBJ2-5 . TRBV5-1 CASSVGLAETQYF TGCGCCAGCAGCGTGGGACTAGCGGAGACCCAGTACTTC
. 15 TRBJ1-1 once TRBV7-2 CASSYLVSGETEAFF TGTGCCAGCAGCTACCTCGTGTCGGGGGAAACTGAAGCTTTCTTT
TRBD1 15 TRBJ1-2 . TRBV18 CASSPRGVQDYGYTF TGTGCCAGCTCACCCAGGGGGGTTCAGGACTATGGCTACACCTTC
. 17 TRBJ1-2 . TRBV30 CAWSNRGGGGSNYGYTF TGTGCCTGGAGTAACAGAGGGGGGGGAGGATCTAACTATGGCTACACCTTC
TRBD2 15 TRBJ2-1 . TRBV27 CASTGSGGSYNEQFF TGTGCCAGCACCGGGAGCGGGGGATCCTACAATGAGCAGTTCTTC
. 13 TRBJ1-1 . TRBV6-1 CASREDRLAEAFF TGTGCCAGCAGGGAAGACAGGTTAGCTGAAGCTTTCTTT
TRBD1 15 TRBJ1-1 . TRBV6-2/TRBV6-3 CASSLIRGQNSEAFF TGTGCCAGCAGTTTAATAAGGGGGCAAAACTCTGAAGCTTTCTTT
. 12 TRBJ1-1 . TRBV2 CASSSGYTEAFF TGTGCCAGCAGTTCAGGGTACACTGAAGCTTTCTTT
TRBD1 14 TRBJ1-1 . TRBV29-1 CSALPRDRGHRAFF TGCAGCGCCCTGCCCCGTGACAGGGGGCATCGAGCTTTCTTT
. 14 TRBJ2-2 . TRBV18 CASSPSGNTGELFF TGTGCCAGCTCACCGAGCGGGAACACCGGGGAGCTGTTTTTT
TRBD2 15 TRBJ2-3 . TRBV19 CASSTSGGEGDTQYF TGTGCCAGTAGTACTAGCGGTGGAGAGGGAGATACGCAGTATTTT
. 14 TRBJ1-2 . TRBV19 CASSIVQGTYGYTF TGTGCCAGTAGTATAGTCCAGGGGACCTATGGCTACACCTTC
TRBD1 16 TRBJ2-1 . TRBV12-5 CASGYSNRGPYNEQFF TGTGCTAGTGGTTACTCTAACAGGGGGCCCTACAATGAGCAGTTCTTC
. 15 TRBJ1-1 . TRBV19 CASSIPKVGRAEAFF TGTGCCAGTAGTATTCCAAAGGTGGGCAGGGCTGAAGCTTTCTTT
TRBD2 15 TRBJ2-1 . TRBV4-1 CASSKGTSGRGEQFF TGCGCCAGCAGCAAAGGGACTAGCGGGAGGGGTGAGCAGTTCTTC
TRBD2 18 TRBJ2-1 . TRBV3-1/TRBV3-2 CASSQEYLRTSGYNEQFF TGTGCCAGCAGCCAAGAATACCTGCGGACTAGCGGTTACAATGAGCAGTTCTTC
TRBD2 16 TRBJ2-7 . TRBV7-2 CASSRTSGSGFYEQYF TGTGCCAGCAGCCGGACTAGCGGGTCGGGCTTCTACGAGCAGTACTTC
. 11 TRBJ2-7 . TRBV30 CAWSETREQYF TGTGCCTGGAGCGAAACGCGGGAGCAGTACTTC
TRBD1 16 TRBJ1-3 . TRBV15 CATSTAGGYSGNTIYF TGTGCCACCAGCACCGCAGGGGGATATTCTGGAAACACCATATATTTT
TRBD1 15 TRBJ2-2 . TRBV29-1 CSVGTGTGGTGELFF TGCAGCGTTGGGACCGGGACAGGGGGAACCGGGGAGCTGTTTTTT
TRBD2 17 TRBJ2-1 . TRBV7-9 CASSSRRSGREGNEQFF TGTGCCAGCAGCTCCCGGAGGAGCGGGAGGGAGGGGAATGAGCAGTTCTTC
. 12 TRBJ1-2 . TRBV5-1 CASSLELDGYTF TGCGCCAGCAGCCTTGAACTCGATGGCTACACCTTC
TRBD2 14 TRBJ2-4 . TRBV2 CASKGVAGQNIQYF TGTGCCAGCAAGGGAGTAGCGGGTCAAAACATTCAGTACTTC
. 15 TRBJ2-1 . TRBV6-5 CASSYSSGGNNEQFF TGTGCCAGCAGTTATAGCAGCGGAGGAAACAATGAGCAGTTCTTC
TRBD1 14 TRBJ1-4 . TRBV7-2 CASSLTGGAEKLFF TGTGCCAGCAGCTTGACAGGGGGGGCTGAAAAACTGTTTTTT
TRBD1 14 TRBJ1-1 . TRBV11-3 CASSFAGTGYQAFF TGTGCCAGCAGCTTCGCCGGGACAGGGTATCAAGCTTTCTTT
TRBD1 15 TRBJ1-1 . TRBV2 CASRRDSTRLPEAFF TGTGCCAGCAGGAGGGACAGCACCCGTCTCCCGGAAGCTTTCTTT
TRBD1 16 TRBJ1-1 . TRBV7-3 CASSLTRGQGNTEAFF TGTGCCAGCAGCTTAACGAGGGGACAGGGGAACACTGAAGCTTTCTTT
. 11 TRBJ2-5 . TRBV19 CASSIEETQYF TGTGCCAGTAGTATCGAAGAGACCCAGTACTTC
TRBD1 13 TRBJ1-4 . TRBV3-1/TRBV3-2 CASSGTDREKLFF TGTGCCAGCAGCGGGACAGACAGAGAAAAACTGTTTTTT